The rows below give T cell receptor beta chains drawn from one sample of a study of T cells in Graves' hyperthyroidism and ophthalmopathy. TCRdb called the multiplex PCR reads again in MiXCR, with one record for every CDR3 protein. The table includes roughly 640,000 distinct CDR3 sequences, about a sixth detected once. The sample taken for sequencing was blood. The receptors shown here come from a woman between 40 and 55 years old with Graves' ophthalmopathy. Both conserved end residues are part of each CDR3. Fields, in order: D gene, V gene, clone size, J gene, CDR3 DNA, CDR3 protein. A D gene is named only where the DNA matches it firmly. Rows may omit the clone size; those that give it use once, few, many or a size class.

TRBD1	TRBV5-8	.	TRBJ2-2	TGTGCCAGCAGCTCCGGGACAGGGGTATACACCGGGGAGCTGTTTTTT	CASSSGTGVYTGELFF
.	TRBV3-1	many	TRBJ2-7	TGTGCCAGCAGCCAATCCGTCGTCAAGCAGTACTTC	CASSQSVVKQYF
.	TRBV20-1	few	TRBJ2-1	TGCAGTGCTTTACCAAGGGGGTCGTTTTACAATGAGCAGTTCTTC	CSALPRGSFYNEQFF
TRBD2	TRBV28	.	TRBJ2-1	TGTGCCAGCAGTTTATTAAGATCTCATAGCGGGAGTATCAATGAGCAGTTCTTC	CASSLLRSHSGSINEQFF
TRBD1	TRBV25-1	.	TRBJ2-6	TGTGCCACAGGGGGAGTTGGGGCCAACGTCCTGACTTTC	CATGGVGANVLTF
TRBD2	TRBV11-3	many	TRBJ2-3	TGTGCCAGCAGTCGGGGGGGTGCAAGCACAGATACGCAGTATTTT	CASSRGGASTDTQYF
TRBD2	TRBV20-1	few	TRBJ2-5	TGCAGTGCTAGAGATCGCGGGAGGGAACAAGAGACCCAGTACTTC	CSARDRGREQETQYF
TRBD1	TRBV19	.	TRBJ2-2	TGTGCCAGTAGTTATGCTACCGGGACAGGGGCCACCGGGGAGCTGTTTTTT	CASSYATGTGATGELFF
TRBD2	TRBV30	few	TRBJ2-1	TGTGCCTGGAGGGGGACTAGAGTATATAATGAGCAGTTCTTC	CAWRGTRVYNEQFF
TRBD1	TRBV2	.	TRBJ1-1	TGTGCCAGCAGCCTTAGCCGACAGGGTCCCTTCTTT	CASSLSRQGPFF
.	TRBV14	.	TRBJ1-6	TGTGCCAGCAGCCAAGATGAGGGCAGGGCGAATTCACCCCTCCACTTT	CASSQDEGRANSPLHF
.	TRBV20-1	.	TRBJ2-5	TGCAGTGCTCTAGTACACGGCCAAGAGACCCAGTACTTC	CSALVHGQETQYF
TRBD2	TRBV20-1	many	TRBJ2-7	TGCAGTGCCAGCGTAGCGGGGCCCTTCTACGAGCAGTACTTC	CSASVAGPFYEQYF
.	TRBV6-1	many	TRBJ1-5	TGTGCCAGCAGTGCGTTAGGGGGGACGTATAGCAATCAGCCCCAGCATTTT	CASSALGGTYSNQPQHF
.	TRBV5-5	.	TRBJ1-2	TGTGCCGGCAGCTCCCCGGGGGCAACGTCAGGATTAGGCTACACCTTC	CAGSSPGATSGLGYTF
TRBD2	TRBV9	few	TRBJ2-2	TGTGCCAGCAGCGTTCTAGCGGCAAACACCGGGGAGCTGTTTTTT	CASSVLAANTGELFF
TRBD2	TRBV20-1	many	TRBJ2-3	TGCAGTGCATACGGGACTAGCACCGCGGATACGCAGTATTTT	CSAYGTSTADTQYF
TRBD2	TRBV20-1	many	TRBJ2-3	TGCAGTGCTAGAGCCCCGAGCGGGAGGACAGATACGCAGTATTTT	CSARAPSGRTDTQYF
.	TRBV7-2	many	TRBJ2-5	TGTGCCAGCAGCCCCCGGACCGGGGAGACCCAGTACTTC	CASSPRTGETQYF
TRBD1	TRBV15	.	TRBJ2-4	TGTGCCACCAGCAGAGACACAGGGGGATATATTCAGTACTTC	CATSRDTGGYIQYF
TRBD1	TRBV2	.	TRBJ2-7	TGTGCCAGCAGTCGAGGAACAGGGGGCCAAGGATACGAGCAGTACTTC	CASSRGTGGQGYEQYF
TRBD2	TRBV30	many	TRBJ2-5	TGTGCCTGGATGGCAAGCTGGGAGCGGGGGAAAGAGACCCAGTACTTC	CAWMASWERGKETQYF
.	TRBV19	.	TRBJ2-2	TGTGCCAGTAGTATAGGCGTAAGGGACCACCGCGGGGAGCTGTTTTTT	CASSIGVRDHRGELFF
TRBD1	TRBV18	many	TRBJ1-6	TGTGCCAGCTCACCGCGTGCAGGGGGCGCTAATTCACCCCTCCACTTT	CASSPRAGGANSPLHF
TRBD1	TRBV28	many	TRBJ2-5	TGTGCCAGCAGATTAGACAGGGGGATACGTGGGGAGACCCAGTACTTC	CASRLDRGIRGETQYF
.	TRBV12-3/TRBV12-4	many	TRBJ1-1	TGTGCCAGCAGTCCTCAAATGAACACTGAAGCTTTCTTT	CASSPQMNTEAFF
.	TRBV2	few	TRBJ1-5	TGTGCCAGCAGTGGAGCCGACCATAGCAATCAGCCCCAGCATTTT	CASSGADHSNQPQHF
TRBD2	TRBV20-1	many	TRBJ2-7	TGCAGTGCTGGAAGGACTAGCGGGAGAGAAGAGCAGTACTTC	CSAGRTSGREEQYF
.	TRBV28	many	TRBJ2-1	TGTGCCAGCACCCCCTTAGCGGTTTACAATGAGCAGTTCTTC	CASTPLAVYNEQFF
TRBD2	TRBV9	many	TRBJ2-1	TGTGCCAGCAGCCAATCACCGGGACTAGTGTACAGTGAGCAGTTCTTC	CASSQSPGLVYSEQFF
TRBD1	TRBV20-1	many	TRBJ1-2	TGCAGTGCTAGCCCCACAGGGGAGGGAGGCTACACCTTC	CSASPTGEGGYTF
.	TRBV5-1	many	TRBJ1-1	TGCGCCAGCAGCAGAGGACTGGACACTGAAGCTTTCTTT	CASSRGLDTEAFF
TRBD2	TRBV28	.	TRBJ2-1	TGTGCCAGCACCCTGGGGGCGGGAGGCTACAATGAGCAGTTCTTC	CASTLGAGGYNEQFF